One sample yielded the 20 T cell receptor beta chains listed below, sequenced in a study of tumour-infiltrating T cells in Burkitt lymphoma. The method was immunoSEQ multiplex PCR; TCRdb's version includes in-frame clones alone and lacks a portion of them. The sample shows roughly 15,000 clones, 65% to 90% of them seen only once. The sequenced sample was tumor tissue. The receptor source for this set is a human donor with diffuse large B-cell lymphoma.

This clone was counted a single time. The CDR3 loop is CASSALDRGAYGYTF. In nucleotides, the CDR3 is TGTGCCAGCAGTGCCCTTGACAGGGGCGCTTATGGCTACACCTTC. The chain links TRBV6-1 to TRBJ1-2, with 8 bases aligning to TRBD1. Per germline, CDR1 MNHNS and CDR2 SASEGT. The CDR3 spans 15 residues. J lost 5 bases, V lost 4 bases, and 9 bases had no gene match.

V and J are TRBV9 and TRBJ2-3; TRBD2 matches 8 bases. Per the germline V gene, CDR1 is SGDLS and CDR2 is YYNGEE. V was clipped by 6 bases and J by 3 bases; unmatched bases: 12. This CDR3 contains 16 residues. The CDR3: CASTRGGGGGTDTQYF. The DNA of the CDR3 is TGTGCCAGCACCCGAGGGGGAGGCGGGGGGACAGATACGCAGTATTTT. Full variable domain (outside the CDR3, taken from reference TRBV9 and TRBJ2-3): DSGVTQTPKHLITATGQRVTLRCSPRSGDLSVYWYQQSLDQGLQFLIQYYNGEERAKGNILERFSAQQFPDLHSELNLSSLELGDSALYFCASTRGGGGGTDTQYFGPGTRLTVL.

The chain links TRBV19 to TRBJ1-2; 8 positions match TRBD1. V lost 8 bases to trimming and J lost 8 bases; unmatched junction nucleotides: 13. Germline V gene lookup returns CDR1 LNHDA and CDR2 SQIVND (reference sequence). This CDR3 region has 14 residues. The CDR3 here is CASGYPDRAEGYTF. CDR3 DNA sequence: TGTGCCAGTGGATATCCGGACAGGGCGGAGGGCTACACCTTC.

The chain recombines TRBV19 with TRBJ2-3, with TRBD1 matching over 7 bases. From germline, CDR1 is LNHDA and CDR2 SQIVND (reference sequence). The CDR3 has 16 residues. Trimming took 4 bases from V and 1 from J; bases not matched to a gene: 8. CDR3 amino acids: CASSTYDRAGTDTQYF. DNA of the CDR3: TGTGCCAGTAGTACCTACGACAGGGCGGGCACAGATACGCAGTATTTT.

The chain is built from TRBV2 and TRBJ1-1; no reliable D call. V dropped 6 bases and J dropped 4 bases, with 9 bases sitting between them. Germline V CDR1 and CDR2: SNHLY, FYNNEI. The CDR3 covers 12 residues. This CDR3 is CASRKVGTEAFF. The CDR3 DNA follows: TGTGCCAGCAGGAAGGTGGGCACTGAAGCTTTCTTT.

In this sample, this clone turned up once. The chain recombines TRBV27 with TRBJ1-1; tentative D call: TRBD1 (5 bases). The CDR3 runs 14 residues. Germline V CDR1 and CDR2: MNHEY, SMNVEV (reference sequence). Between the trimmed V and J ends, which lost 6 bases and 11 bases, there was a span of 22 bases. The CDR3, as DNA: TGTGCCAGCAGCTCTAGGGTTAAGGGGTACGAGGCTTTCTTT. Its translation: CASSSRVKGYEAFF.

The CDR3 reads CASSPRLLTEAFF. The CDR3, as DNA: TGTGCCAGCAGTCCCCGACTCCTCACTGAAGCTTTCTTT. The rearrangement uses TRBV2 and TRBJ1-1; D unresolved. Germline CDR1 and CDR2: SNHLY and FYNNEI. The CDR3 runs 13 residues. V lost 5 bases, J lost 4 bases, and 11 bases lay in between.

The chain recombines TRBV6-5 with TRBJ2-1; D is tentatively TRBD1 or TRBD2 (5 bases each). The CDR3 contains 15 residues. V lost 6 bases to trimming and J lost 7 bases, with 19 bases between them. Germline V CDR1 and CDR2: MNHEY, SVGAGI. The CDR3 loop is CASSHGQGWGNEQFF. In DNA, the CDR3 is TGTGCCAGCAGCCACGGGCAGGGATGGGGGAATGAGCAGTTCTTC.

The chain recombines TRBV27 with TRBJ2-2, with TRBD2 as a possible D gene (5 bases). Germline lookup yields CDR1 MNHEY and CDR2 SMNVEV (reference sequence). V was pared by 3 bases and J by 10 bases, with 15 bases between. The CDR3 runs to 14 residues. The CDR3 DNA is TGTGCCAGCAGTTTCTCCACGGGATTACCGGAGCTGTTTTTT. Protein: CASSFSTGLPELFF.

V usage is TRBV5-4 and J usage is TRBJ1-1, with a possible D match to TRBD1 (5 bases). This CDR3 contains 16 residues. Germline V gene sequence: CDR1 SGHNT, CDR2 YYREEE (reference sequence). With 5 bases removed from V and 2 bases from J, the gap between germline ends came to 19 bases. The CDR3 sequence is CASRSPGTSQNTEAFF. The CDR3 region has the DNA TGTGCCAGCAGGTCACCCGGGACGAGCCAAAACACTGAAGCTTTCTTT.

A remark on this clone: At one end the junction does not follow the germline gene, possibly because of a read error. V and J are TRBV6-5 and TRBJ2-2, with D unresolved. This CDR3 is built from 15 residues. Germline CDR1 reads MNHEY; CDR2 reads SVGAGI. CDR3 coding DNA: TGTGCCAGCAGTTACTCAGACATCAACACCGAGGAGCTGTTTTTT. Protein product: CASSYSDINTEELFF.

The CDR3 nucleotides read TGTGCCAGCAGTGAACCTAAAGGGGCAGGGCGGCTAGGCAATCAGCCCCAGCATTTT. This sequence encodes CASSEPKGAGRLGNQPQHF. The chain employs TRBV2 and TRBJ1-5, with a tentative D call TRBD1 (5 bases). V lost 2 bases to trimming and J lost 2 bases, with 22 bases between them. CDR3 length equals 19 residues. CDR1 SNHLY and CDR2 FYNNEI come from the germline V gene.

V and J are TRBV7-9 and TRBJ1-5; D is perhaps TRBD1 (6 bases). CDR1 SEHNR and CDR2 FQNEAQ come from the germline V gene (reference sequence). The CDR3 runs to 15 residues. V shed 5 bases and J shed 7 bases, with 18 bases lying between them. CDR3 in amino acids: CASSPFAAGEQPQHF. The CDR3 DNA follows: TGTGCCAGCAGCCCCTTTGCGGCAGGGGAACAGCCCCAGCATTTT.

The J gene is TRBJ2-5, the V gene TRBV7-6, with D perhaps matching TRBD1 (6 bases). The V end lost 1 base, the J end lost 2 bases, and 8 bases lay between the germline ends. From germline, CDR1 is SGHVS and CDR2 FNYEAQ. The CDR3 is made up of 14 amino acids. CDR3 sequence: CASSLVGAQETQYF. The CDR3 region has the DNA TGTGCCAGCAGCTTAGTGGGGGCACAAGAGACCCAGTACTTC.

The genes are TRBV28 and TRBJ2-2; no reliable D call. Germline-derived CDR1 and CDR2 are MDHEN and SYDVKM. The CDR3 spans 12 residues. Trimming took 6 bases from V and 7 from J, leaving 9 bases between them. The CDR3 spells CASRPPHGELFF. CDR3 nucleotide sequence: TGTGCCAGCAGACCCCCCCACGGGGAGCTGTTTTTT.

The CDR3 DNA follows: TGTGCCAGCAGCGTAGGGGGGGCGACTAATGAAAAACTGTTTTTT. Encoded protein: CASSVGGATNEKLFF. This chain links TRBV9 with TRBJ1-4; possible D gene TRBD1, 6 bases. CDR3 length: 15 amino acids. Germline CDR1 and CDR2: SGDLS and YYNGEE. With 0 bases removed from V and 2 bases from J, the gap between germline ends came to 8 bases.

The chain employs TRBV18 and TRBJ2-5; D not certain. There are 12 residues in the CDR3. Trimming left V 0 bases short and J 4 bases short, with 3 bases between. The germline V gene has CDR1 KGHSH and CDR2 LQKENI. CDR3 nucleotides: TGTGCCAGCTCACCACCGGGAGAGACCCAGTACTTC. It encodes CASSPPGETQYF.

This rearrangement joins TRBV5-1 to TRBJ1-4; 8 positions match TRBD1. This CDR3 contains 14 residues. The ends lost 1 base at V and 4 bases at J; junction bases unmatched: 0. Germline CDR1 reads SGHRS; CDR2 reads YFSETQ. CDR3 region: CASSLTGGNEKLFF. CDR3 sequence (DNA): TGCGCCAGCAGCTTGACAGGGGGTAATGAAAAACTGTTTTTT.

This clone showed up just a few times. The genes are TRBV10-3 and TRBJ2-7; possibly TRBD1 for D (5 bases). CDR3 length: 14 residues. Germline assignment: CDR1 ENHRY and CDR2 SYGVKD. The ends were cut back, 2 bases at V and 9 bases at J, with 17 bases in the middle. CDR3 nucleotides: TGTGCCATCAGTGAGCCGGCAGGGTCTGGGGCGCAGTACTTC. It specifies CAISEPAGSGAQYF.

This chain joins TRBV2 and TRBJ1-1, with D tentatively TRBD1 (5 bases). CDR3 length: 15 amino acids. The V gene lost 1 base and the J gene lost 5 bases, with 14 bases spanning the gap. Germline loops: CDR1 SNHLY, CDR2 FYNNEI. CDR3 region: CASSEVQGPGTEAFF. For the CDR3, the DNA is TGTGCCAGCAGTGAAGTCCAGGGTCCGGGGACTGAAGCTTTCTTT.